This T cell receptor beta chain was documented in a study of T cell responses to AZD1222 COVID-19 vaccine. This CDR3 has 15 amino acids. J was trimmed by 2 bases and V by 5 bases; bases with no gene match: 8. The germline CDR1 and CDR2 sequences are SNHLY and FYNNEI. Repertoires were generated with immunoSEQ multiplex PCR, while TCRdb's copy carries only in-frame clones and drops some. The profile shows about 180,000 clones, 94% of them singletons. The chain carries TRBV2 and TRBJ2-5, with 7 bases that match TRBD2. This material consisted of peripheral blood, taken 28 days after the second AZD1222 dose. This TCR was recovered from an adult who received the AZD1222 COVID-19 vaccine. CDR3 nucleotides: TGTGCCAGCAGTCCCCCCCCGGGGGGACAAGAGACCCAGTACTTC. This sequence encodes CASSPPPGGQETQYF.